The 18 T cell receptor beta chains below were found in one sample sequenced in a study of cytomegalovirus exposure and HLA in healthy donors. The PCR used 60 Vbeta and 13 Jbeta primers. Assay used: immunoSEQ multiplex PCR; TCRdb lists only in-frame clones, some missing. The sample yields roughly 89,000 clones, about 75% seen once. Material: PBMCs. These receptors all come from a man aged 30 to 45 in good health and CMV-seropositive.

Comments on this clone: Different DNA sequences within this sample yield the same CDR3. The chain has TRBV2 and TRBJ1-6; D might be TRBD1 (6 bases). CDR3 length equals 15 residues. Germline CDR1 reads SNHLY; CDR2 reads FYNNEI. The germline V and J ends were trimmed by 3 bases and 2 bases, with 8 bases remaining between them. The CDR3 is CASSDTGTYNSPLHF. Here the CDR3 DNA reads TGTGCCAGCAGTGATACAGGGACCTATAATTCACCCCTCCACTTT.

The chain combines TRBV30 with TRBJ1-1; a weak D match, TRBD1 (5 bases). The CDR3 has 13 residues. Germline loops: CDR1 GTSNPN, CDR2 SVGIG (reference sequence). The V gene lost 1 base and the J gene lost 2 bases, with 8 bases spanning the gap. The CDR3 sequence is CAWSGRGNTEAFF. The CDR3 bases are TGTGCCTGGAGTGGGAGGGGCAACACTGAAGCTTTCTTT.

This sequence joins TRBV7-9 and TRBJ2-3; 7 bases line up with TRBD1. The J segment lost 2 bases and the V segment lost 4 bases, leaving 9 bases of the junction unmatched. Germline loops: CDR1 SEHNR, CDR2 FQNEAQ (reference sequence). This CDR3 region has 16 residues. Here the CDR3 reads CASSWNRDRITDTQYF. CDR3 nucleotide sequence: TGTGCCAGCAGCTGGAACCGGGACAGAATCACAGATACGCAGTATTTT.

The gene calls are TRBV5-1 and TRBJ2-3; 12 bases match TRBD1. Germline loops: CDR1 SGHRS, CDR2 YFSETQ. The CDR3 extends over 17 amino acids. The V gene end was trimmed by 4 bases and the J gene end by 1 base; junction bases not matched to a gene: 7. As DNA, the CDR3 is TGCGCCAGCAGCGTGGGACAGGGGGCAGGTGGCACAGATACGCAGTATTTT. Translation gives CASSVGQGAGGTDTQYF.

This clone was counted only a few times. The rearrangement joins TRBV7-9 to TRBJ2-3; maybe TRBD2 (7 bases). The CDR3 length is 15 residues. Germline V CDR1 and CDR2: SEHNR, FQNEAQ (reference sequence). V was shortened by 8 bases and J by 0 bases, with 15 bases between the two germline ends. Written as DNA, the CDR3 is TGTGCCAGCGGACCCCGGGGGGCAAGCACAGATACGCAGTATTTT. Residues: CASGPRGASTDTQYF. Together with reference TRBV7-9 and TRBJ2-3, the CDR3 gives the full variable domain: DTGVSQNPRHKITKRGQNVTFRCDPISEHNRLYWYRQTLGQGPEFLTYFQNEAQLEKSRLLSDRFSAERPKGSFSTLEIQRTEQGDSAMYLCASGPRGASTDTQYFGPGTRLTVL.

This clone was counted a few times. This rearrangement joins TRBV4-2 to TRBJ1-4; 12 nucleotides agree with TRBD1. This CDR3 is built from 19 residues. CDR1 is LGHNA and CDR2 is YNFKEQ in the germline V gene. With 3 bases clipped from V and 7 bases from J, the junction kept 15 bases outside the gene matches. This chain's CDR3 is CASSQLPGQGATGGEKLFF. The CDR3 DNA reads as TGTGCCAGCAGCCAGCTCCCGGGACAGGGGGCAACGGGCGGTGAAAAACTGTTTTTT.

The gene calls are TRBV10-2 and TRBJ2-7; 7 nucleotides line up with TRBD1. The ends lost 8 bases at V and 6 bases at J; junction bases unmatched: 10. CDR3 length: 13 amino acids. Germline assignment: CDR1 WSHSY and CDR2 SAAADI. The chain's CDR3 is CASSGDRVGEQYF. CDR3 in DNA: TGCGCCAGCTCTGGCGACAGGGTCGGCGAGCAGTACTTC.

In this sample, this clone turned up a few times. J is TRBJ1-1 and V is TRBV5-1; perhaps TRBD1 as D (6 bases). Trimming shortened V by 1 base and J by 3 bases, and 13 bases separated the two germline ends. The CDR3 totals 15 residues. CDR1 is SGHRS, CDR2 YFSETQ, per germline. The CDR3 is CASSLSAGAYTEAFF. CDR3 DNA: TGCGCCAGCAGCTTGAGTGCAGGGGCATACACTGAAGCTTTCTTT.

This clone was seen repeatedly, ten times or more. The CDR3 bases are TGTGCCAGCAGCTTGGACCAGGGGGACACTGAAGCTTTCTTT. Protein sequence: CASSLDQGDTEAFF. This chain connects TRBV5-5 to TRBJ1-1; 7 bases map to TRBD1. The length of the CDR3 is 14 residues. Germline CDR1 and CDR2: SGHKS and YYEKEE (reference sequence). Trimming at V came to 0 bases and at J to 3 bases, leaving 2 bases not matched to a gene.

This chain uses TRBV6-6 with TRBJ2-7; TRBD2 matches at 9 bases. V shed 0 bases, J shed 9 bases, and the junction held 12 bases outside the gene matches. The CDR3 length is 16 residues. CDR1 is MNHNY, CDR2 SVGAGI, per germline (reference sequence). This CDR3 is CASSYSIGGGAPGQYF. CDR3 sequence (DNA): TGTGCCAGCAGTTACTCGATAGGCGGGGGGGCGCCGGGGCAGTACTTC.

The V and J genes are TRBV9 and TRBJ1-2; maybe TRBD1 (6 bases). V lost 7 bases and J lost 5, with 12 bases in between. CDR1 and CDR2 from the germline V gene are SGDLS and YYNGEE. This CDR3 has 12 amino acids. The CDR3 DNA sequence: TGTGCCAGCCGTACAGGGTGGTATGGCTACACCTTC. Translation: CASRTGWYGYTF.

This clone was counted only a few times. The genes are TRBV7-8 and TRBJ1-2, with a possible D match to TRBD1 (6 bases). V lost 6 bases, J lost 3 bases, and 26 bases lay in between. CDR3 size: 18 residues. CDR1 is SGHVS, CDR2 FQNEAQ, per germline. The CDR3 DNA follows: TGTGCCAGCAGTCGATATCGGGCCGGGGGGGCGGACCACTATGGCTACACCTTC. Protein product: CASSRYRAGGADHYGYTF. Complete variable domain (other parts from reference TRBV7-8 and TRBJ1-2): GAGVSQSPRYKVAKRGQDVALRCDPISGHVSLFWYQQALGQGPEFLTYFQNEAQLDKSGLPSDRFFAERPEGSVSTLKIQRTQQEDSAVYLCASSRYRAGGADHYGYTFGSGTRLTVV.

This clone was seen a handful of times. This rearrangement joins TRBV5-8 to TRBJ1-1; D may be TRBD1 (6 bases). Trimming pared 0 bases from V and 1 base from J, leaving 10 bases between. Germline V CDR1 and CDR2: SGHTS, YDEGEE. The CDR3 sequence is 15 residues long. CDR3 nucleotide sequence: TGTGCCAGCAGCTTGGGACAGGTATCGAACACTGAAGCTTTCTTT. Residues: CASSLGQVSNTEAFF.

V gene TRBV19 combines with J gene TRBJ2-5, with 7 bases lining up with TRBD1. The V and J ends lost 3 bases and 5 bases, in that order; junction bases with no gene match: 3. The CDR3 is 13 amino acids. Germline V gene lookup returns CDR1 LNHDA and CDR2 SQIVND (reference sequence). In DNA, the CDR3 is TGTGCCAGTAGTATCAGGGGGATGGAGACCCAGTACTTC. The encoded protein is CASSIRGMETQYF.

The chain carries TRBV14 and TRBJ2-7; a weak D match, TRBD2 (6 bases). Germline CDR1 SGHDN, CDR2 FVKESK. The V gene lost 2 bases and the J gene lost 3 bases, with 14 bases spanning the gap. This CDR3 spans 15 amino acids. The CDR3 region has the DNA TGTGCCAGCAGCCAAAATAGCGGTTCTAGCTACGAGCAGTACTTC. Translation: CASSQNSGSSYEQYF.

This chain links TRBV28 with TRBJ2-7; 7 bases agree with TRBD2. The CDR3 covers 17 residues. Per germline, CDR1 MDHEN and CDR2 SYDVKM. Trimming at V came to 5 bases and at J to 0 bases, leaving 13 bases not matched to a gene. CDR3 coding DNA: TGTGCCAGCAGTGGGGTCCTAGCGGCGCCATACTCCTACGAGCAGTACTTC. Translating it yields CASSGVLAAPYSYEQYF.

V and J are TRBV15 and TRBJ1-1; the D gene is possibly TRBD1 (6 bases). Trimming stripped 0 bases from V and 1 base from J, with 12 bases between. This CDR3 is built from 16 residues. Germline V gene data show CDR1 as LNHNV and CDR2 as YYDKDF (reference sequence). The CDR3 here is CATSRDTGFRNTEAFF. CDR3 nucleotide sequence: TGTGCCACCAGCAGAGACACAGGGTTTCGGAACACTGAAGCTTTCTTT.

This chain connects TRBV19 to TRBJ2-1; possible D gene TRBD2, 7 bases. Germline loops: CDR1 LNHDA, CDR2 SQIVND (reference sequence). The CDR3 covers 16 residues. V dropped 4 bases and J dropped 1 base, with 14 bases sitting between them. Written as DNA, the CDR3 is TGTGCCAGTAGTAAGACTAGGGGGGGTTCCTACAATGAGCAGTTCTTC. Translating it yields CASSKTRGGSYNEQFF. Based on the CDR3 plus reference TRBV19 and TRBJ2-1, the full variable domain is DGGITQSPKYLFRKEGQNVTLSCEQNLNHDAMYWYRQDPGQGLRLIYYSQIVNDFQKGDIAEGYSVSREKKESFPLTVTSAQKNPTAFYLCASSKTRGGSYNEQFFGPGTRLTVL.